In this sample, the clone carrying this TCR beta chain turned up a few times. Germline V gives CDR1 SNHLY, CDR2 FYNNEI. The CDR3 runs 12 residues. Trimming at V came to 10 bases and at J to 6 bases, leaving 7 bases not matched to a gene. Enrollment of patients from Seattle took place during active infection, with longitudinal follow-up. In the original analysis: The authors estimated nucleated cell counts from reference gene primer amplification. Assay used: immunoSEQ multiplex PCR; TCRdb lists only in-frame clones, some missing. V, J and clone size were drawn from that table, and D and trimming were deduced from the DNA. This sample has about 87,000 clones, with roughly 88% found just once. The entry originates in a study of blood T cell repertoires in COVID-19. Overall study: COVID-19 samples from acute and convalescent phases originated in the United States, Italy and Spain. Nucleic acid was either cDNA or gDNA, and it came from T cells, B-cell-depleted T cells, or PBMCs.

The genes are TRBV2 and TRBJ2-7, with 9 bases identical to TRBD1. The clonotype comes from a woman older than 75 with COVID-19, enrolled during active disease. What was sequenced was peripheral blood. CDR3 nucleotide sequence: TGTGCCACCGCCGGGACAGGGCTCGAGCAGTACTTC. Amino acid sequence: CATAGTGLEQYF.